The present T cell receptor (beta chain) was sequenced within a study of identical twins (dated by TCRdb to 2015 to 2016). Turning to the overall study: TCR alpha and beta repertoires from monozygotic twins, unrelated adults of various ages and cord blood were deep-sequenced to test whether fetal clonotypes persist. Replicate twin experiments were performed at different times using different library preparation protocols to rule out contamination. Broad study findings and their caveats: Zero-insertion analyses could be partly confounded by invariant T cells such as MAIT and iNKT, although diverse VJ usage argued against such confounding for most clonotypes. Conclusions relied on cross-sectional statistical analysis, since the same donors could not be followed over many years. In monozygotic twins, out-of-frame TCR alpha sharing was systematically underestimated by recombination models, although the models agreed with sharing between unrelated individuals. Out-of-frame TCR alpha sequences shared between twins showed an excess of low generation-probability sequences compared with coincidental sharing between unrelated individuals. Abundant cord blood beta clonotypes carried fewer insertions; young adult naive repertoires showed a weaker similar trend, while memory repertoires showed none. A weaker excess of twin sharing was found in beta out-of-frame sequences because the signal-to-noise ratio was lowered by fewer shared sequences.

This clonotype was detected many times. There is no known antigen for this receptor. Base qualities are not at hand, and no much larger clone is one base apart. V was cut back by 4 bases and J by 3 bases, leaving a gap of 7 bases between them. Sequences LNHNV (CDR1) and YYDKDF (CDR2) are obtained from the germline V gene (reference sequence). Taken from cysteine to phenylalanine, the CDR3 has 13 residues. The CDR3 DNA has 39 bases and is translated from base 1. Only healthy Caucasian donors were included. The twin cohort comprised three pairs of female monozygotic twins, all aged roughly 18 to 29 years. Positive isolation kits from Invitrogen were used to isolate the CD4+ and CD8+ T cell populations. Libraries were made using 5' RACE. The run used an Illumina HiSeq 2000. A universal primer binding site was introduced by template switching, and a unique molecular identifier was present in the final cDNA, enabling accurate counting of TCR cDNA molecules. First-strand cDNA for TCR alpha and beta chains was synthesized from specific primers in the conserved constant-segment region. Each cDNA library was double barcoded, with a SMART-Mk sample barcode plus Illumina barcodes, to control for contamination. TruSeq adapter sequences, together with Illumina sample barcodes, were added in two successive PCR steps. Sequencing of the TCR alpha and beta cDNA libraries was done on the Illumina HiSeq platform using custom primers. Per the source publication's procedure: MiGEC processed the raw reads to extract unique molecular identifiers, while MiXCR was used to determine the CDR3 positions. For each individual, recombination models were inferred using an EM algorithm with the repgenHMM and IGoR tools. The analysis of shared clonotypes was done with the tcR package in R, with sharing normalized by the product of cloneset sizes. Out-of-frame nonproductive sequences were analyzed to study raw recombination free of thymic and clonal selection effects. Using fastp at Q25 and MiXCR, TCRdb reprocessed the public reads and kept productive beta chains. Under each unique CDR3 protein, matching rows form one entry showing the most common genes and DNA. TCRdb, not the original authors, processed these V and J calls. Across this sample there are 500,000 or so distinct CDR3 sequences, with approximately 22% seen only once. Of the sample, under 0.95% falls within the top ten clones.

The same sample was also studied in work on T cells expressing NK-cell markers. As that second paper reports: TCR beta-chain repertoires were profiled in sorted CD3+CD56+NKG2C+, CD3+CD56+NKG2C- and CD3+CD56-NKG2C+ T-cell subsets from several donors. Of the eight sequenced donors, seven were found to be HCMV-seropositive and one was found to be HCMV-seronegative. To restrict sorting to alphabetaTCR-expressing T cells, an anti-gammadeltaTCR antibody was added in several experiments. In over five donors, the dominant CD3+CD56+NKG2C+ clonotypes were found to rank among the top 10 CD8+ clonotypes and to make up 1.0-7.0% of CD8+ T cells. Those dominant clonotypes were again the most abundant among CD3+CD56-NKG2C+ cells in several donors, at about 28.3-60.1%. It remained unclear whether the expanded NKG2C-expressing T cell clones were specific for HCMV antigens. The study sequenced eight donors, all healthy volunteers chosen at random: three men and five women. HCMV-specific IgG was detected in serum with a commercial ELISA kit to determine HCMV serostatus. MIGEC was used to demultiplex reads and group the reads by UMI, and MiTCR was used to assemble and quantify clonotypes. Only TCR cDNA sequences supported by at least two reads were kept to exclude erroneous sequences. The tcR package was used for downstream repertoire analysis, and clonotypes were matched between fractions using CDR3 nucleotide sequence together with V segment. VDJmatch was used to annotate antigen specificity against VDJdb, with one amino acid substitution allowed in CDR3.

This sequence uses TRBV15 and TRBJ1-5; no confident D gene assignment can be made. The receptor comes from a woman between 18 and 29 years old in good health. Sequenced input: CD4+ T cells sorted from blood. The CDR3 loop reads CATSKAFNQPQHF. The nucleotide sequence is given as TGTGCCACCAGCAAAGCCTTCAATCAGCCCCAGCATTTT.